This entry concerns a single T cell receptor (beta chain). V dropped 5 bases and J dropped 0 bases, with 8 bases sitting between them. CDR1 is KGHSH, CDR2 LQKENI, per germline. This CDR3 region has 14 residues. TCRdb's copy holds only in-frame clones and misses some; the assay was immunoSEQ multiplex PCR. The sample lists roughly 150,000 clones; around 90% were seen once. The data were obtained in a study of T cell responses to AZD1222 COVID-19 vaccine. The TCR sequence derives from an adult who received the AZD1222 COVID-19 vaccine. The input for sequencing was peripheral blood, taken 28 days after the second AZD1222 dose. The chain recombines TRBV18 with TRBJ1-5, with no clear D. The CDR3 sequence: CASSSLVSNQPQHF. Here the CDR3 DNA reads TGTGCCAGCTCATCTCTCGTTAGCAATCAGCCCCAGCATTTT.